The 19 T cell receptor beta chains below all came from one sample that was sequenced in a study of cytomegalovirus exposure and HLA in healthy donors. Assay used: immunoSEQ multiplex PCR; TCRdb lists only in-frame clones, some missing. The table has under 60,000 clones, 88% seen once. The source material was PBMCs. Receptor source: a woman younger than 45 in good health and CMV-seronegative.

The rearrangement uses TRBV28 and TRBJ2-7, with 7 bases lining up with TRBD2. CDR1 is MDHEN, CDR2 SYDVKM, per germline. V was pared by 6 bases and J by 1 base, with 9 bases of the junction left unmatched. This CDR3 has 15 residues. The CDR3 DNA sequence: TGTGCCAGCAGAACCCCGCGGCGGGGGTCCTACGAGCAGTACTTC. It translates to CASRTPRRGSYEQYF. The full variable domain, its missing parts supplied by reference TRBV28 and TRBJ2-7, is DVKVTQSSRYLVKRTGEKVFLECVQDMDHENMFWYRQDPGLGLRLIYFSYDVKMKEKGDIPEGYSVSREKKERFSLILESASTNQTSMYLCASRTPRRGSYEQYFGPGTRLTVT.

This chain uses TRBV5-1 with TRBJ1-4, with TRBD1 matching over 9 bases. This CDR3 is 17 amino acids long. The trim removed 4 bases at V and 4 bases at J, leaving 11 bases unmatched. Germline V gene sequence: CDR1 SGHRS, CDR2 YFSETQ. The CDR3 is CASSTTTGGGGNEKLFF. The CDR3 DNA reads TGCGCCAGCAGCACTACTACAGGGGGCGGGGGTAATGAAAAACTGTTTTTT.

This clone was seen a handful of times. The rearrangement joins TRBV4-1 to TRBJ2-7; no clear D gene. Trimming shortened V by 0 bases and J by 5 bases, and 8 bases separated the two germline ends. The length of the CDR3 is 13 residues. The V gene's germline CDR1 is MGHRA and CDR2 YSYEKL. The chain's CDR3 is CASSQDFQNEQYF. CDR3 in DNA: TGCGCCAGCAGCCAAGATTTCCAGAACGAGCAGTACTTC.

This chain links TRBV5-4 with TRBJ1-2; 7 bases fit TRBD1. The junction had 15 bases not matched to a gene; V was cut back by 4 bases and J by 3 bases. In germline, CDR1 is SGHNT, CDR2 YYREEE (reference sequence). This CDR3 contains 17 residues. This CDR3 is CASSTRPDRVFDYGYTF. CDR3 sequence (DNA): TGTGCCAGCAGCACGCGGCCCGACAGGGTGTTTGACTATGGCTACACCTTC.

CDR3 residues: CASSRVSPGTQYF. The DNA of the CDR3 is TGTGCCAGCAGCAGGGTTAGCCCAGGGACCCAGTACTTC. This rearrangement joins TRBV28 to TRBJ2-5; the D gene is possibly TRBD1 (5 bases). V dropped 6 bases and J dropped 7 bases, with 15 bases sitting between them. Germline lookup yields CDR1 MDHEN and CDR2 SYDVKM. The CDR3 is made up of 13 amino acids.

The chain is built from TRBV6-5 and TRBJ2-3; D unresolved. The CDR3 covers 12 residues. The V end lost 9 bases, the J end lost 1 base, and 8 bases lay between the germline ends. The germline V gene has CDR1 MNHEY and CDR2 SVGAGI. The CDR3 nucleotides read TGTGCCAGTACTGCCGGCACAGATACGCAGTATTTT. Amino acids: CASTAGTDTQYF.

This clone has only one observation. The junction departs from germline at one end; a sequencing error may be responsible. The V and J genes are TRBV5-4 and TRBJ2-3; 8 nucleotides agree with TRBD1. CDR1 and CDR2 (germline): SGHNT, YYREEE (reference sequence). This CDR3 has 15 residues. CDR3 DNA: TGTGCCAGCAGCTTGGATGGACAGGGTGCGGGAAACGCAGTATTT. The encoded protein is CASSLDGQGAGNAVF.

The chain recombines TRBV10-1 with TRBJ2-2, with a weak D call TRBD2 (6 bases). V gave up 7 bases and J gave up 6 bases, with 12 bases separating them. This CDR3 region has 13 residues. Germline CDR1 is WNHNN and CDR2 is SYGVQD (reference sequence). As DNA, the CDR3 is TGCGCCAGCACTCGGGACTTACCCGGGGAGCTGTTTTTT. This translates into CASTRDLPGELFF.

This chain connects TRBV9 to TRBJ2-1; TRBD1 agrees at 7 bases. The CDR3 is 14 amino acids. Germline V CDR1 and CDR2: SGDLS, YYNGEE. V lost 4 bases to trimming and J lost 8 bases; unmatched junction nucleotides: 9. The CDR3 nucleotides read TGTGCCAGCAGCCCTGACAGGGTCGGCTATGAGCAGTTCTTC. Its protein product is CASSPDRVGYEQFF.

The CDR3 bases are TGTGCCAGCAGTTTATTCCAGGGGGGCGGAGAGACCCAGTACTTC. Its protein is CASSLFQGGGETQYF. This rearrangement joins TRBV28 to TRBJ2-5; tentatively, D is TRBD1 (7 bases). The V gene lost 1 base and the J gene lost 4 bases, with 13 bases spanning the gap. The CDR3 has 15 amino acids. The germline gives CDR1 MDHEN, CDR2 SYDVKM.

This chain connects TRBV28 to TRBJ2-7; TRBD2 might be the D (5 bases). V lost 5 bases and J lost 0, with 11 bases in between. CDR1 MDHEN and CDR2 SYDVKM come from the germline V gene. The CDR3 runs 14 residues. CDR3 amino acids: CASSPTGISYEQYF. The CDR3 DNA reads TGTGCCAGCAGTCCAACCGGGATCTCCTACGAGCAGTACTTC.

The J gene is TRBJ2-3, the V gene TRBV11-3; perhaps TRBD2 as D (6 bases). CDR1 is SGHNT, CDR2 YENEEA, per germline. With 2 bases removed from V and 4 bases from J, the gap between germline ends came to 16 bases. The CDR3 is made up of 16 amino acids. The CDR3 region has the DNA TGTGCCAGCAGCTTAAGAACCGGGAGCGTGGCAGATACGCAGTATTTT. Translation gives CASSLRTGSVADTQYF.

This chain joins TRBV15 and TRBJ1-2, with no clear D. V lost 2 bases to trimming and J lost 4 bases, with 8 bases between them. The CDR3 loop spans 13 amino acids. The V gene's germline CDR1 is LNHNV and CDR2 YYDKDF (reference sequence). The CDR3 region is CATSRSDIYGYTF. The CDR3 region has the DNA TGTGCCACCAGCAGATCAGACATCTATGGCTACACCTTC.

CDR3 sequence: CASSLLITLDEQYF. The CDR3 DNA follows: TGCGCCAGCAGCTTGCTAATTACTCTGGACGAGCAGTACTTC. This chain uses TRBV5-1 with TRBJ2-7, with D unresolved. Germline V gives CDR1 SGHRS, CDR2 YFSETQ. The CDR3 length is 14 residues. The germline V and J ends were trimmed by 1 base and 5 bases, with 13 bases remaining between them.

The chain links TRBV25-1 to TRBJ2-7; unclear D gene. V was clipped by 2 bases and J by 5 bases, with 7 bases between them. Germline V gene data show CDR1 as MGHDK and CDR2 as SYGVNS. The CDR3 contains 12 residues. In DNA form, the CDR3 reads TGTGCCAGCAGTGAACAAGCGAACGAGCAGTACTTC. Translating it yields CASSEQANEQYF.

In DNA, the CDR3 is TGTGCCAGCAGTTACTCAGGGGAGGCCATCTACGAGCAGTACTTC. Translating gives CASSYSGEAIYEQYF. This chain connects TRBV6-6 to TRBJ2-7, with D perhaps matching TRBD2 (6 bases). Germline CDR1 MNHNY, CDR2 SVGAGI (reference sequence). Trimming took 0 bases from V and 3 from J, leaving 12 bases between them. The CDR3 extends over 15 amino acids.

The rearrangement joins TRBV2 to TRBJ2-3; a weak D match, TRBD2 (5 bases). The length of the CDR3 is 15 residues. Germline CDR1 is SNHLY and CDR2 is FYNNEI. Trimming pared 3 bases from V and 5 bases from J, leaving 15 bases between. CDR3 protein: CASSDFGVRGDTQYF. CDR3 coding DNA: TGTGCCAGCAGTGATTTTGGGGTTCGGGGAGATACGCAGTATTTT.

The V call is TRBV28, the J call TRBJ1-4, with TRBD1 as a possible D gene (6 bases). V gave up 6 bases and J gave up 7 bases, with 15 bases separating them. Per germline, CDR1 MDHEN and CDR2 SYDVKM. This CDR3 is built from 14 residues. The chain's CDR3 is CASRLDSAGEKLFF. The DNA for the CDR3 is TGTGCCAGCAGATTGGACAGCGCTGGTGAAAAACTGTTTTTT.

The rearrangement joins TRBV18 to TRBJ2-6; weak D call: TRBD2 (6 bases). CDR1 is KGHSH and CDR2 is LQKENI in the germline V gene. This CDR3 is built from 18 residues. The germline V and J ends were trimmed by 2 bases and 2 bases, with 16 bases remaining between them. The CDR3 nucleotides read TGTGCCAGCTCACCAGTGGAGGGGCCGGTAACTGGGGCCAACGTCCTGACTTTC. Translating it yields CASSPVEGPVTGANVLTF.